This TCR beta chain was sequenced for a study of cytomegalovirus exposure and HLA in healthy donors. The PCR contained 60 Vbeta and 13 Jbeta primers. The repertoire was sequenced with immunoSEQ multiplex PCR; TCRdb's copy has only in-frame clones and lacks some. The sample holds 110,000 to 150,000 clones, 75% to 80% seen once. On this clone itself: The junction departs from germline at one end; a sequencing error may be responsible.

The source of this sequence is a male donor in good health and CMV-seronegative. Sequencing input: PBMCs.

As DNA, the CDR3 is TGTGCCAGCAGACCGACCGGGAACAAAAACAGTCAGTACTTC. Its protein is CASRPTGNKNSQYF. The V gene is TRBV7-2, the J gene TRBJ2-4; the D gene is possibly TRBD2 (5 bases). This CDR3 is 14 amino acids long. Germline loops: CDR1 SGHTA, CDR2 FQGNSA.